This paragraph covers one T cell receptor (beta chain) sequence. As yet, its antigen is unknown. These data belong to a study of shared clonotypes between healthy human individuals. About the study: Every donor yielded three CD4 naive, three CD4 memory, two CD8 naive and one CD8 memory plate. Study results and limitations: Apart from blood, nothing was sampled; tissue repertoires likely differ.

The protocol was immunoSEQ multiplex PCR, while the TCRdb copy is restricted to in-frame clones and leaves out a portion. The repertoire consists of some 1,100,000 clones, with around 82% occurring once and the leading ten covering about 0.52%. Recent acute infections and vaccinations were absent in the healthy HIV-negative adult donors. From CD4+ cells came CD45RA+ naive and CD45RA-negative memory subsets. V dropped 4 bases and J dropped 9 bases, with 8 bases sitting between them. The CDR3 has 10 residues. The germline CDR1 and CDR2 sequences are SGHDT and YYEEEE. V gene TRBV5-6 combines with J gene TRBJ2-7; D is unresolved. The sample taken for sequencing was memory CD4+ T cells from PBMCs. Sample subset: CD45RA-negative fraction. This clonotype originated in a man in his late teens or twenties in good health. Some clones in this sample may be carry-over from other donors' samples. CDR3 coding DNA: TGTGCCAGCAGCCATTTGGGGCAGTACTTC. As protein: CASSHLGQYF.